The 6 T cell receptor beta chains reported below all come from one sample, sequenced in a study of blood T cell repertoires in COVID-19. Repertoires were generated with immunoSEQ multiplex PCR, while TCRdb's copy carries only in-frame clones and drops some. Of some 51,000 clones in the sample, 90% are singletons; the top ten hold approximately 6.2%. Sequences were obtained from peripheral blood. The receptors come from a man in his forties or fifties with acute or convalescent COVID-19.

The chain is built from TRBV6-5 and TRBJ2-5, with 7 bases identical to TRBD1. CDR1 and CDR2 (germline): MNHEY, SVGAGI. The CDR3 covers 13 residues. The V segment lost 6 bases and the J segment 3 bases; nucleotides outside the gene matches: 4. The CDR3 DNA is TGTGCCAGCAGAGACAGGGCTAAAGAGACCCAGTACTTC. Its translation: CASRDRAKETQYF.

The chain couples TRBV4-2 to TRBJ1-4, with a possible D match to TRBD1 (5 bases). V dropped 0 bases and J dropped 1 base, with 6 bases sitting between them. The CDR3 consists of 15 residues. Germline V lookup: CDR1 LGHNA, CDR2 YNFKEQ. Written as DNA, the CDR3 is TGTGCCAGCAGCCAAGAAGGGGTAACTAATGAAAAACTGTTTTTT. Amino acid sequence: CASSQEGVTNEKLFF.

The CDR3 is CASSFLAGLQETQYF. CDR3 nucleotides: TGTGCCAGCAGCTTTCTAGCGGGGCTCCAAGAGACCCAGTACTTC. V usage is TRBV11-2 and J usage is TRBJ2-5; 9 bases match TRBD2. The CDR3 has 15 residues. After removal of 3 bases from V and 1 base from J, the junction contained 3 bases not matched to a gene. The germline V gene encodes CDR1 SGHAT and CDR2 FQNNGV. Full variable domain (missing parts from reference TRBV11-2 and TRBJ2-5): EAGVAQSPRYKIIEKRQSVAFWCNPISGHATLYWYQQILGQGPKLLIQFQNNGVVDDSQLPKDRFSAERLKGVDSTLKIQPAKLEDSAVYLCASSFLAGLQETQYFGPGTRLLVL.

This sequence joins TRBV7-6 and TRBJ2-7; TRBD1 matches 7 bases. The V gene's germline CDR1 is SGHVS and CDR2 FNYEAQ. Losses at the gene ends were 1 base for V and 3 bases for J; bases not matched to a gene: 6. CDR3 length: 15 amino acids. CDR3 coding DNA: TGTGCCAGCAGCTTAGGGGCAGGGGGAAGCTACGAGCAGTACTTC. Residues: CASSLGAGGSYEQYF.

The V call is TRBV4-2, the J call TRBJ1-2; D gene uncertain. V was shortened by 4 bases and J by 6 bases, with 12 bases between the two germline ends. There are 13 residues in the CDR3. Germline CDR1 reads LGHNA; CDR2 reads YNFKEQ. CDR3 DNA: TGTGCCAGCAGCCGGGTATCCGGGGATGGCTACACCTTC. Protein: CASSRVSGDGYTF.

The chain joins TRBV5-4 to TRBJ2-7; TRBD1 matches 9 bases. Germline V gene sequence: CDR1 SGHNT, CDR2 YYREEE (reference sequence). The CDR3 length is 14 residues. Trimming at V came to 4 bases and at J to 7 bases, leaving 9 bases not matched to a gene. The CDR3 here is CASSIGQGWDEQYF. The CDR3 nucleotides are TGTGCCAGCAGCATCGGACAGGGGTGGGATGAGCAGTACTTC.